Shown below are 14 T cell receptor beta chains from a single sample sequenced in a study of blood T cell repertoires in COVID-19. The table came from immunoSEQ multiplex PCR; TCRdb's copy has only in-frame clones and leaves some out. The sample lists 30,000 to 40,000 clones; around 90% were seen once. Specimen: peripheral blood. These receptors all come from a man aged 55 to 70 with acute or convalescent COVID-19.

This sequence joins TRBV12-5 and TRBJ2-2; TRBD2 matches at 12 bases. This CDR3 comprises 16 residues. Germline loops: CDR1 LGHNT, CDR2 FRNRAP. The trim removed 6 bases at V and 1 base at J, leaving 3 bases unmatched. The CDR3 spells CASGETSGGNTGELFF. The CDR3 region has the DNA TGTGCTAGTGGGGAGACTAGCGGGGGGAACACCGGGGAGCTGTTTTTT.

J is TRBJ2-1 and V is TRBV9; 8 bases are shared with TRBD1. The CDR3 consists of 15 residues. J lost 0 bases, V lost 3 bases, and 2 bases had no gene match. In germline, CDR1 is SGDLS, CDR2 YYNGEE. CDR3: CASSGTGGSYNEQFF. The CDR3 nucleotides are TGTGCCAGCAGCGGAACAGGGGGCTCCTACAATGAGCAGTTCTTC.

The table lists this clone with a few counts. The chain recombines TRBV6-1 with TRBJ1-1; TRBD1 is a possible D gene (6 bases). CDR1 is MNHNS and CDR2 is SASEGT in the germline V gene. The CDR3 contains 14 residues. V dropped 1 base and J dropped 10 bases, with 16 bases sitting between them. CDR3 DNA sequence: TGTGCCAGCAGTGAAGGGGGGCTCCCCTCGGGAGCTTTCTTT. Encoded protein: CASSEGGLPSGAFF.

This chain joins TRBV6-5 and TRBJ1-3; D unresolved. V dropped 8 bases and J dropped 0 bases, with 8 bases sitting between them. The CDR3 is 13 amino acids. Germline assignment: CDR1 MNHEY and CDR2 SVGAGI. CDR3 in DNA: TGTGCCAGCGATCAGGCCTCTGGAAACACCATATATTTT. As protein: CASDQASGNTIYF.

This clone was observed a single time. This chain uses TRBV19 with TRBJ2-1, with D possibly matching TRBD2 (6 bases). The CDR3 length is 17 residues. Germline lookup yields CDR1 LNHDA and CDR2 SQIVND (reference sequence). V was pared by 4 bases and J by 6 bases, with 22 bases between. This CDR3 is CASSTRSSPGRRNEQFF. Here the CDR3 DNA reads TGTGCCAGTAGTACCCGATCGTCGCCCGGGAGACGCAATGAGCAGTTCTTC.

The chain has TRBV5-1 and TRBJ2-1; 7 nucleotides agree with TRBD2. Per the germline V gene, CDR1 is SGHRS and CDR2 is YFSETQ. Unmatched junction bases numbered 3, after V lost 0 bases and J lost 3 bases. The CDR3 extends over 15 amino acids. This CDR3 is CASSLASGSYNEQFF. DNA of the CDR3: TGCGCCAGCAGCTTGGCTAGCGGTAGCTACAATGAGCAGTTCTTC.

The chain combines TRBV28 with TRBJ1-2; tentatively, D is TRBD1 (5 bases). Per the germline V gene, CDR1 is MDHEN and CDR2 is SYDVKM. The V and J ends lost 4 bases and 7 bases respectively, with 10 bases between them. The CDR3 extends over 12 amino acids. The CDR3 region has the DNA TGTGCCAGCAGTTGGGGCCAAACTGGCTACACCTTC. Encoded protein: CASSWGQTGYTF.

The CDR3 coding sequence is TGTGCCAGCAGCAACTCCTACAATGAGCAGTTCTTC. Amino acid sequence: CASSNSYNEQFF. This chain joins TRBV27 and TRBJ2-1; no reliable D call. The CDR3 loop spans 12 amino acids. Trimming pared 6 bases from V and 0 bases from J, leaving 3 bases between. Germline values: CDR1 MNHEY, CDR2 SMNVEV (reference sequence).

The chain carries TRBV28 and TRBJ1-4; D not certain. In germline, CDR1 is MDHEN, CDR2 SYDVKM. The CDR3 sequence is 14 residues long. V lost 6 bases, J lost 0 bases, and 8 bases lay in between. The CDR3 sequence is CASSRAATNEKLFF. For the CDR3, the DNA is TGTGCCAGCAGCCGAGCTGCAACTAATGAAAAACTGTTTTTT.

This chain connects TRBV19 to TRBJ2-1; TRBD1 might be the D (6 bases). Germline V lookup: CDR1 LNHDA, CDR2 SQIVND (reference sequence). V was trimmed by 6 bases and J by 16 bases, leaving 13 bases between them. The CDR3 loop spans 10 amino acids. The CDR3 spells CASSRGGIFF. The CDR3 bases are TGTGCCAGTAGCCGAGGGGGTATATTCTTC.

The chain is built from TRBV24-1 and TRBJ1-2; a possible D gene is TRBD1 (6 bases). Between the trimmed V and J ends, which lost 5 bases and 6 bases, there was a span of 12 bases. Per the germline V gene, CDR1 is KGHDR and CDR2 is SFDVKD. The CDR3 is 13 residues long. The chain's CDR3 is CATSVRGVNGYTF. DNA for the CDR3: TGTGCCACCAGTGTCAGGGGCGTTAATGGCTACACCTTC.

V is TRBV11-3 and J is TRBJ1-1, with 11 bases matching TRBD1. The V gene's germline CDR1 is SGHNT and CDR2 YENEEA. With 6 bases clipped from V and 10 bases from J, the junction kept 4 bases outside the gene matches. This CDR3 is built from 12 residues. CDR3 in DNA: TGTGCCAGCAGTCCGGGACAGGGGGGAGCTTTCTTT. Translating it yields CASSPGQGGAFF.

DNA of the CDR3: TGTGCCAGCAGTTCTCTAGCGGGAGGGGGGACCGGGGAGCTGTTTTTT. Its protein product is CASSSLAGGGTGELFF. This sequence joins TRBV6-5 and TRBJ2-2; 12 bases match TRBD2. The germline gives CDR1 MNHEY, CDR2 SVGAGI. This CDR3 comprises 16 residues. The V and J ends lost 4 bases and 5 bases, in that order; junction bases with no gene match: 5.

V usage is TRBV4-3 and J usage is TRBJ1-2, with a tentative D call TRBD1 (6 bases). The CDR3 spans 14 residues. Germline V gene data show CDR1 as LGHNA and CDR2 as YSLEER. V lost 5 bases and J 4 bases, leaving 14 bases between the germline ends. The CDR3 region is CASSADSRGYGYTF. In nucleotides, the CDR3 is TGCGCCAGCAGCGCGGACAGTCGGGGCTATGGCTACACCTTC.